This T cell receptor (beta chain) was documented in a study of blood T cells in healthy people across ages (dated by TCRdb to between 2014 and 2017). With respect to the entire study: In model experiments, roughly one uniquely barcoded TCR beta cDNA molecule per two T cells was captured by template switching. For two donors (one aged 18 to 30 and one aged 80 or older), the study analyzed two additional independent replicas of 1 million unique cDNA reads from the same blood draw. The study measured age-related changes in TCR beta repertoire diversity using deep sequencing normalized with unique cDNA molecular identifiers. The donors were divided into four age groups: young (average roughly 15 years), middle-aged (over 35), aged (approximately 64) and long-lived (around 80). Beyond this particular receptor, the publication reports: Estimates of total diversity from one million sequenced T cells were regarded as lower bounds and underestimates. A strong correlation was found between observed TCR beta diversity and the percentage of naive T cells measured by flow cytometry. Because donor CMV infection status was unknown, age-related changes in expanded clonotypes were potentially confounded. Observed TCR beta diversity per million T cells fell roughly linearly with age, and a significant reduction was already apparent by age roughly 40. Because profiling used bulk unsorted PBMCs, naive and antigen-experienced compartments could not be compared conclusively. Compared with the aged group, the long-lived group had more naive CD4+ T cells, fewer expanded clones and increased TCR diversity, suggesting age selection.

This clonotype has only a few counts. This clone's antigen is unknown. No base quality values were provided; no much bigger clone lies one nucleotide off. The roughly 39 donors, aged about 6 to 100 years, were systemically healthy Caucasian individuals from Russia. Approximately 9.3 milliliters of peripheral blood were drawn from each donor into EDTA-treated Vacutainer tubes. PBMCs were isolated by Ficoll-Paque density-gradient centrifugation, with at least 6.5 million obtained per sample. Trizol reagent was used to extract total RNA from PBMCs, with at least 5 micrograms per sample. For every donor, an aliquot of PBMCs went through flow cytometry to measure the percentages of naive CD45RAhigh/CD27high T cells. The germline V gene supplies CDR1 SQVTM and CDR2 ANQGSEA. The CDR3 goes from the cysteine to the phenylalanine over 14 residues. Of the read, only the CDR3 DNA is kept; its 42 bases are in frame from base 1.

The library was made by 5' RACE. TCRdb shows the sequencer as Illumina HiSeq 2500. A second roughly 7 to 11 cycle PCR used a sample-barcoded 5' primer and a J-beta primer mix. A template-switch 5' adaptor carrying 12 random nucleotides introduced a unique molecular identifier onto each TCR beta cDNA molecule. Each sample yielded at least 2.5 million CDR3-containing paired-end reads. First-strand cDNA synthesis was performed from all RNA using the Mint cDNA synthesis kit, with priming by a TRBC-specific oligonucleotide. All cDNA was treated with uracil-DNA glycosylase and then went through a first 18-cycle PCR with the universal primers M1SS and BC2_uni_R. As for the original processing: For normalization, 1 million high-quality reads, each with a distinct molecular identifier, were randomly selected from each sample. Instead of being binned into consensus sequences, reads with shared molecular identifiers were discarded. CDR3 identification, clonotype clustering and error correction used MiTCR with a Q25 quality threshold and the strictest error-elimination algorithm. A nonparametric unseen species model using Euler transformation provided a lower-bound estimate of total TCR beta diversity. In TCRdb, the public reads were trimmed at Q25 with fastp and aligned with MiXCR, with productive beta chains retained. CDR3 protein sequences are deduplicated, and each keeps its most common genes and DNA. The V and J calls come from TCRdb's annotation, not from the publication. This sample has about 800,000 distinct CDR3 sequences in its table, and approximately 25% of those were observed once. The ten largest make up approximately 3.7% of the sample.

The same sample was also studied in work on T cells of mothers and their children. Per the second study: Donors were nine systemically healthy Caucasian individuals: three mothers and their six children. cDNA synthesis used all of the extracted RNA, with 1.5 ug of RNA in each 15 ul reaction. In the second PCR, the M1S primer introduced both the sample barcodes and 2-4 random nucleotides. Each mother yielded over 8.5 million TCR beta CDR3 reads and each child 3 million or so reads. Thymic selection similarly shapes TCR recombination output in related and unrelated pairs, with minor effect from inherited differences. Normalized repertoire overlap was always slightly but never significantly higher in related than unrelated mother-child pairs. No persistent microchimeric T cell clones were detected, at a sensitivity of roughly 96 clones per million clonotypes. To look for features that set related mother-child pairs apart from unrelated individuals, the researchers ran deep NGS to compare the TCR beta repertoires of mothers and children. On average, the children were approximately 11 +/- 4 years old, while the mothers were about 40 +/- 4 years old. After adapter ligation with NEBNext reagents, the libraries were sequenced on Illumina HiSeq 2000 with 100+100 nt paired-end reads. Mother and child libraries were prepared a month apart and sequenced in separate runs to prevent cross-contamination. For each donor, between about 500,000 and 2,200,000 distinct TCR beta clonotypes were identified. Naive TCR beta clonotypes were estimated from low-frequency clonotypes matched to each donor's FACS-determined naive share, without sorting.

The sequence is built from TRBV29-1 and TRBJ2-5, with the D segment possibly TRBD1 or TRBD2, each aligning over 5 bases. The J call may be incorrect, as the DNA end agrees better with TRBJ2-7. The sample comprised blood. This TCR was sampled from a boy between 10 and 17 years old in good health. The CDR3 has the sequence CSVAGTESSYEQYF. The DNA reads as follows: TGCAGCGTGGCCGGGACGGAATCCTCCTACGAGCAGTACTTC.